The sample holds many counts of the clone carrying this TCR beta chain. Its matching antigen is unknown. As originally analysed: Building a distant-metastasis classifier for papillary thyroid cancer drew on CDR3 differences across clinicopathological groups. TCRdb reanalyzed the PCR reads via MiXCR. These V and J calls derive from TCRdb rather than the authors' analysis. The table records tens of thousands of clones, approximately 25% of them present only once. These data are taken from a study of metastatic and nonmetastatic thyroid tumors. Study in general: Repertoire comparisons spanned blood and tumor or nodule tissue from malignant and benign thyroid patients. Study outcomes and limitations: Significantly higher TCR beta diversity was reportedly seen in malignant thyroid tumors than benign nodules, in blood and tumor.

The CDR3 runs 15 residues. Trimming took off 1 base at V and 5 bases at J, with 12 bases between the two ends. The germline V gene encodes CDR1 SGHVS and CDR2 FNYEAQ. Patients were all untreated before their thyroid surgery. This clonotype was sampled from a female donor with papillary thyroid cancer or a benign thyroid nodule (not recorded which). Some clones in this sample may be carry-over from other donors' samples. This chain connects TRBV7-6 to TRBJ1-5; maybe TRBD1 (6 bases). Input material: blood. CDR3 nucleotides: TGTGCCAGCAGCTTAGGAGTGGGGGGCCATCAGCCCCAGCATTTT. This codes for CASSLGVGGHQPQHF.